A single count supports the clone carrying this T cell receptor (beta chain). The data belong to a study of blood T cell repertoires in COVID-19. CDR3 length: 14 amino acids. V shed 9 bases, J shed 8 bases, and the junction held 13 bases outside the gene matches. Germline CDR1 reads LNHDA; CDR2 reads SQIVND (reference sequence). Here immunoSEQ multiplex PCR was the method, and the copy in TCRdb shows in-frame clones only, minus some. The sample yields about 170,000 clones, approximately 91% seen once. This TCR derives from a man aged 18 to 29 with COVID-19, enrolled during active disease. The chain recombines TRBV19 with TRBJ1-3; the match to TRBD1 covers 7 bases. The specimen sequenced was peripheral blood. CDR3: CASKADRARDTIYF. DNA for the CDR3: TGTGCCAGCAAAGCCGACAGGGCGCGAGACACCATATATTTT.